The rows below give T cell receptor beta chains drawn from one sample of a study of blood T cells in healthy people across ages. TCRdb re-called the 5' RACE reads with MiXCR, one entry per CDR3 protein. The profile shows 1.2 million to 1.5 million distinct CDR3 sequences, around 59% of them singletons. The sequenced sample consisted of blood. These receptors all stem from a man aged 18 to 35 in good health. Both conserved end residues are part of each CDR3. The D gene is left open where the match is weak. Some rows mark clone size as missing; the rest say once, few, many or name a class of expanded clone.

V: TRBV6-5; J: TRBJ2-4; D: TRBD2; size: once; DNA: TGTGCCAGCAGTTCCCCTCGGCTAGCGGGAGCCAAAAACATTCAGTACTTC; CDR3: CASSSPRLAGAKNIQYF
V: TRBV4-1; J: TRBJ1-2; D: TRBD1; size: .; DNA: TGCGCCAGCAGCCAAGTGACAGGGAACCATGGCTACACCTTC; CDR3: CASSQVTGNHGYTF
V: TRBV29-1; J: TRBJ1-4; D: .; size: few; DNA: TGCAGCGTTGGGGGGACAAGAGAAGAAAAACTGTTTTTT; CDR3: CSVGGTREEKLFF
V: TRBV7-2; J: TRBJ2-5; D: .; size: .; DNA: TGTGCCAGCAGCTCCCCTGCGGAAGAGACCCAGTACTTC; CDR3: CASSSPAEETQYF
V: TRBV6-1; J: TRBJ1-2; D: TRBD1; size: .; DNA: TGTGCCAGCAGTGAAGCGGTACAGGGGGACGGCTACACCTTC; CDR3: CASSEAVQGDGYTF
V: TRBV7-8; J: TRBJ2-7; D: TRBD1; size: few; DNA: TGTGCCAGCAGCCTTTTGGGACAGGGGGCCGTCTACGAGCAGTACTTC; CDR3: CASSLLGQGAVYEQYF
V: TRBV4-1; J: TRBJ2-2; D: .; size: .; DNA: TGCGCCAGCAGCCAAGACGAGAACACCGGGGAGCTGTTTTTT; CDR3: CASSQDENTGELFF
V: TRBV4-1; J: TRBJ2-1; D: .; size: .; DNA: TGCGCCAGCAGGGACCCCGGGACTCACAATGAGCAGTTCTTC; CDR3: CASRDPGTHNEQFF
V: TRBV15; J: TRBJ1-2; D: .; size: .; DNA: TGTGCCACCAGCAGACCCCAGGGGACCTATGGCTACACCTTC; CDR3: CATSRPQGTYGYTF
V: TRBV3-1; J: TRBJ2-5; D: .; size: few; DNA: TGTGCCAGCAGCCAAGAGATCGGGTTAGCACCAGAGACCCAGTACTTC; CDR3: CASSQEIGLAPETQYF
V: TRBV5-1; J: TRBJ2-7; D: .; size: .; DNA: TGCGCCAGCAGCTACACAGGATCATTCTCCTACGAGCAGTACTTC; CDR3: CASSYTGSFSYEQYF
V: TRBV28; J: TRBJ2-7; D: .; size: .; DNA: TGTGCCAGCACCACCTCACTAGCAGGCTCCTACGAGCAGTACTTC; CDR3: CASTTSLAGSYEQYF
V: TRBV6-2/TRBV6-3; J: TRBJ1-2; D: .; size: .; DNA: TGTGCCAGCAGTTACGTGGGGACGGGAGGCTACACCTTC; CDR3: CASSYVGTGGYTF
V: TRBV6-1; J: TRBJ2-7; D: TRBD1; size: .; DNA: TGTGCCAGCAGTGAACTCCGGGACAGGGCGAACGAGCAGTACTTC; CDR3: CASSELRDRANEQYF
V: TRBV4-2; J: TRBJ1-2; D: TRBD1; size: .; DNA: TGTGCCAGCAGCCAAGTTGGACAGGGGGAAGGGTACTATGGCTACACCTTC; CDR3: CASSQVGQGEGYYGYTF
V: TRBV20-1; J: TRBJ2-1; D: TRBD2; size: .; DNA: TGCAGTGCTAGGGTTAGCGGGGGGACCAATGAGCAGTTCTTC; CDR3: CSARVSGGTNEQFF
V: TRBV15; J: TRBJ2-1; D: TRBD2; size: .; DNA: TGTGCCACCAGCAGAGATCGGGGACTAGCAAGTGAGCAGTTCTTC; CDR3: CATSRDRGLASEQFF
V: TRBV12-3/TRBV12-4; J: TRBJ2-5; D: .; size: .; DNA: TGTGCCGGCAGTTTATGGCGGTCGGAGACCCAGTACTTC; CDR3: CAGSLWRSETQYF
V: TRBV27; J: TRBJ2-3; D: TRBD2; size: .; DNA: TGTGCCAGCAGGATACTAGCGGGGGGCCCCCTGACGCAGTATTTT; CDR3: CASRILAGGPLTQYF
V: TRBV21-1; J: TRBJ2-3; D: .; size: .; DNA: TGTGCCAGCAGCCCCCCCGGATCCGTAAGCACAGATACGCAGTATTTT; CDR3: CASSPPGSVSTDTQYF
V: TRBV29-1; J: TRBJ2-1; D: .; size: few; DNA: TGCAGCGTTGGAATTCGAAATCGCTACTTCTCCTACAATGAGCAGTTCTTC; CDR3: CSVGIRNRYFSYNEQFF
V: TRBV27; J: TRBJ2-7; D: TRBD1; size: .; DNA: TGTGCCAGCAGTCTCCGACAGGGGGCAGACGAGCAGTACTTC; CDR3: CASSLRQGADEQYF
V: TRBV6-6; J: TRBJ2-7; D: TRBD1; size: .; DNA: TGTGCCAGCAGTTACCTCCCGGACAGGGGCTTCGACGAGCAGTACTTC; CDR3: CASSYLPDRGFDEQYF
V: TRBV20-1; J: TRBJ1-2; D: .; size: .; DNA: TGCAGTGCTAGAGATTCGGGGGGGCTGAACTATGGCTACACCTTC; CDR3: CSARDSGGLNYGYTF
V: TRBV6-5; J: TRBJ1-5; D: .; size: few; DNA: TGTGCCAGCAGTTACGGCGGGTCGGGGCCCCAGCATTTT; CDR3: CASSYGGSGPQHF
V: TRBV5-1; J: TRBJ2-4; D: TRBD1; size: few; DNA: TGCGCCAGCAGCTTGAATATCCACGGGACAGAGAACATTCAGTACTTC; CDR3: CASSLNIHGTENIQYF
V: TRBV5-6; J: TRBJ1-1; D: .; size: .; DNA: TGTGCCAGCAGCTTGTTCGGGGGCGGCGTGAACACTGAAGCTTTCTTT; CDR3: CASSLFGGGVNTEAFF
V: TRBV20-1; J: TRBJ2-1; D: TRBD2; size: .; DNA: TGCAGTGCTAGAGATTTAGCGGGGGGGAGCTCCTACAATGAGCAGTTCTTC; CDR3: CSARDLAGGSSYNEQFF
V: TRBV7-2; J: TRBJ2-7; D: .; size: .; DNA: TGTGCCAGCAGCCTAAGGGACGCTAGGTACGAGCAGTACTTC; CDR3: CASSLRDARYEQYF
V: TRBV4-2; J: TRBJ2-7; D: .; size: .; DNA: TGTGCCAGCAGCCTGGGGCCTATTATAAGCGACGAGCAGTACTTC; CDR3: CASSLGPIISDEQYF
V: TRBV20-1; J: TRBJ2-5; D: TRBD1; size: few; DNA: TGCAGTGCTAGATCCGGACAGGGCCTTGAGACCCAGTACTTC; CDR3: CSARSGQGLETQYF
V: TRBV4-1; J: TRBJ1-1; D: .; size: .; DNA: TGCGCCAGCAGCCCGCGAGGTGGAATGAACACTGAAGCTTTCTTT; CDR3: CASSPRGGMNTEAFF
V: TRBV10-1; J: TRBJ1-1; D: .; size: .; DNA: TGCGCCAGCAGTGAGTCGAGGGCTCTGACAGCTGCCACTGAAGCTTTCTTT; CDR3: CASSESRALTAATEAFF
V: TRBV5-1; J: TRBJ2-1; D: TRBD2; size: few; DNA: TGCGCCAGCAGCTTGGTGGCTAGCGGGATTGGGAATGAGCAGTTCTTC; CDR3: CASSLVASGIGNEQFF
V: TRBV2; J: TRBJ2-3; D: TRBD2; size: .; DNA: TGTGCCAGCGGGGGGACCGGGACTAGCGGGACCACAGATACGCAGTATTTT; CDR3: CASGGTGTSGTTDTQYF
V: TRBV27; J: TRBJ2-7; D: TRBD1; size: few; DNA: TGTGCCAGCAGTGATCAGGGGGAAGCTTACGAGCAGTACTTC; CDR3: CASSDQGEAYEQYF
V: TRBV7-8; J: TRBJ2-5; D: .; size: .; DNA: TGTGCCAGCAGCTTAGCCCCTAGCCAGAGGGAGACCCAGTACTTC; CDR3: CASSLAPSQRETQYF
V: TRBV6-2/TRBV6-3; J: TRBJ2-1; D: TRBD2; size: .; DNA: TGTGCCAGCAGTTACTCGATGGGCGGGAGGGCCAACAATGAGCAGTTCTTC; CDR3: CASSYSMGGRANNEQFF
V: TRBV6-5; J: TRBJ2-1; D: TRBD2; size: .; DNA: TGTGCCAGCAGTTACTCGCCCAGCGGGACTTACAATGAGCAGTTTTTC; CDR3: CASSYSPSGTYNEQFF
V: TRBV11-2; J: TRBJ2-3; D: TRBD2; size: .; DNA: TGTGCCAGCAGGGATCTAGCGGAGGGCTTAGATACGCAGTATTTT; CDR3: CASRDLAEGLDTQYF